The present entry profiles one TCR beta chain with its context. Antigen: not known. Preparation of the TCRbeta library was carried out with unique molecular identifiers. TCRdb re-called the PCR reads with MiXCR, one entry per CDR3 protein. Of around 130,000 distinct CDR3 sequences detected, approximately 8.7% appear once; the ten largest clones hold 24%. This sample is part of a study of T-cell reconstitution after alpha-beta-depleted transplantation in children. Study-wide points: As was reported, about two months after transplant, alpha-beta T cells came from several hundred expanded graft clones. Some patients owed their high day-60 TCRbeta diversity to surviving recipient T cells and thymic progenitors. Once a year had passed after transplant, T-cell counts and diversity came mostly from newly produced T cells.

The sequence was obtained from a girl less than two years old who had a stem cell transplant for combined immunodeficiency, so the T cells may come from the graft donor. This material consisted of PBMCs, mostly from graft donor cells, taken 180 days after TCRalphabeta/CD19-depleted stem cell transplant.

Here the CDR3 DNA reads TGCAGTGCAAAACTAGCGGGAGGTCCCTACGAGCAGTACTTC. This sequence encodes CSAKLAGGPYEQYF. The chain links TRBV20-1 to TRBJ2-7; 12 bases align to TRBD2. V dropped 6 bases and J dropped 2; count of bases not matched to a gene: 5. CDR1 and CDR2 (germline): DFQATT, SNEGSKA (reference sequence). The CDR3 spans 14 residues.